This T cell receptor (beta chain) originates from a study of blood T cell repertoires in COVID-19. Study-wide background: From T cells, B-cell-depleted T cells, or PBMCs came the material, which was cDNA or gDNA.

CDR1 is SGHRS and CDR2 is YFSETQ in the germline V gene. The CDR3 length is 16 residues. Deletions cut 0 bases from V and 1 base from J, with 13 bases between. Sequenced by immunoSEQ multiplex PCR; TCRdb stores in-frame clones only, minus some. This repertoire shows a few hundred thousand clones, roughly nine tenths found once; its top ten account for about 6%. The sequenced sample was PBMCs or T cells enriched from blood (not recorded which). This sequence was found in a woman aged 25-40 years who had recovered from COVID-19. The V and J genes are TRBV5-1 and TRBJ2-5; a possible D gene is TRBD2 (7 bases). CDR3 loop: CASSLAPAGAQETQYF. CDR3 nucleotides: TGCGCCAGCAGCTTGGCCCCGGCGGGGGCCCAAGAGACCCAGTACTTC.